This entry lists 24 T cell receptor beta chains sequenced from one sample in a study of human versus mouse CDR3 diversity and MHC coevolution (dated by TCRdb to 2016 to 2017). Library method: the immunoSEQ multiplex PCR assay. Here the immuneACCESS table is served through TCRdb, limited to in-frame sequences with V and J called. Missing clones are a known gap in these copies; in checked studies unresolved V genes cover under half, and the rest lacks a known reason. Within this sample are about 77,000 clones, with about nine tenths of them counted one time only. The ten largest clones take up around 0.15% of the sample. Sequencing was done on a sample of naive CD4+ T cells from blood. Taken with the paper, the label for cell subset or site translates to: CD45RO-negative CD62L-positive naive CD4 T cells. These receptors all come from a person aged 25 to 69 in good health.

This chain links TRBV5-4 with TRBJ2-1; 7 nucleotides match TRBD1. Germline V lookup: CDR1 SGHNT, CDR2 YYREEE (reference sequence). The junction had 5 bases not matched to a gene; V was cut back by 5 bases and J by 0 bases. This CDR3 has 15 amino acids. In DNA form, the CDR3 reads TGTGCCAGCAGACTGGACAGGAGCTCCTACAATGAGCAGTTCTTC. It is translated as CASRLDRSSYNEQFF.

The chain carries TRBV7-9 and TRBJ2-3; TRBD2 matches at 11 bases. There are 17 residues in the CDR3. Per the germline V gene, CDR1 is SEHNR and CDR2 is FQNEAQ (reference sequence). The ends lost 5 bases at V and 5 bases at J; junction bases unmatched: 12. In DNA form, the CDR3 reads TGTGCCAGCAGCGCTTCCGGGCTAGCGGGAGGTGTAGATACGCAGTATTTT. Protein: CASSASGLAGGVDTQYF.

CDR3 nucleotides: TGCGCCAGCAGCCACCCGACTAGCGGGAATTACGAGCAGTACTTC. The encoded protein is CASSHPTSGNYEQYF. The rearrangement uses TRBV4-1 and TRBJ2-7; 11 bases fit TRBD2. This CDR3 is 15 amino acids long. V trimming: 3 bases; J trimming: 4 bases; junction bases outside the gene matches: 5. The germline CDR1 and CDR2 sequences are MGHRA and YSYEKL.

The rearrangement joins TRBV6-6 to TRBJ2-7; 8 positions match TRBD2. The ends lost 7 bases at V and 6 bases at J; junction bases unmatched: 14. CDR3 size: 15 residues. Germline V gene sequence: CDR1 MNHNY, CDR2 SVGAGI (reference sequence). This CDR3 reads CASTPGGGMRFEQYF. CDR3 nucleotides: TGTGCCAGCACCCCCGGGGGGGGTATGAGATTCGAGCAGTACTTC.

V and J are TRBV4-2 and TRBJ2-1, with TRBD2 matching 15 bases. V shed 4 bases, J shed 7 bases, and the junction held 8 bases outside the gene matches. This CDR3 is built from 17 residues. The germline V gene encodes CDR1 LGHNA and CDR2 YNFKEQ. The CDR3 DNA is TGTGCCAGCAGCCTAGGACTAGCGGGGGGGCCCGGGAATGAGCAGTTCTTC. This translates into CASSLGLAGGPGNEQFF.

The chain carries TRBV19 and TRBJ2-2, with D unresolved. CDR1 and CDR2 from the germline V gene are LNHDA and SQIVND (reference sequence). V shed 3 bases and J shed 4 bases, with 9 bases lying between them. The CDR3 has 14 amino acids. The CDR3 reads CASSIRRVTGELFF. The CDR3 nucleotides are TGTGCCAGTAGTATTCGCCGGGTCACCGGGGAGCTGTTTTTT.

The CDR3 loop reads CASSRTTGLSYEQYF. As DNA, the CDR3 is TGTGCCAGCAGCCGTACGACAGGGCTCTCCTACGAGCAGTACTTC. This chain joins TRBV6-5 and TRBJ2-7, with 7 bases fitting TRBD1. CDR3 length equals 15 residues. Trimming took 6 bases from V and 0 from J; bases not matched to a gene: 8. The germline CDR1 and CDR2 sequences are MNHEY and SVGAGI.

This chain connects TRBV28 to TRBJ1-2, with TRBD1 identical over 7 bases. V gave up 6 bases and J gave up 8 bases; unmatched junction bases: 9. The CDR3 is made up of 13 amino acids. CDR1 is MDHEN and CDR2 is SYDVKM in the germline V gene. CDR3 amino acids: CASSLTGSYGYTF. In nucleotides, the CDR3 is TGTGCCAGCAGCTTGACAGGGTCGTACGGCTACACCTTC.

The rearrangement links TRBV10-3 to TRBJ1-2; D is perhaps TRBD1 (5 bases). V was shortened by 0 bases and J by 5 bases, with 16 bases between the two germline ends. CDR1 ENHRY and CDR2 SYGVKD come from the germline V gene. The CDR3 is 16 residues long. CDR3 protein: CAISESTWGTPYGYTF. CDR3 coding DNA: TGTGCCATCAGTGAGTCGACCTGGGGCACTCCGTATGGCTACACCTTC.

J is TRBJ2-1 and V is TRBV28, with 8 nucleotides matching TRBD2. Germline values: CDR1 MDHEN, CDR2 SYDVKM. This CDR3 has 15 residues. With V trimmed by 5 bases and J by 8 bases, 11 bases remained unmatched. CDR3 DNA sequence: TGTGCCAGCAGTGCAGCTCTAGCGGGCATTGATGAGCAGTTCTTC. Translation gives CASSAALAGIDEQFF.

The chain carries TRBV6-6 and TRBJ1-1, with D possibly TRBD1 on 5 matching bases. The CDR3 length is 16 residues. Trimming stripped 5 bases from V and 1 base from J, with 17 bases between. Germline CDR1 and CDR2: MNHNY and SVGAGI (reference sequence). The CDR3 reads CASSHPPGHSNTEAFF. CDR3 bases: TGTGCCAGCAGTCATCCCCCCGGACACTCGAACACTGAAGCTTTCTTT.

V and J are TRBV27 and TRBJ1-4; D perhaps matches TRBD1 (6 bases). The CDR3 contains 15 residues. Trimming took off 5 bases at V and 3 bases at J, with 13 bases between the two ends. Germline V gene data show CDR1 as MNHEY and CDR2 as SMNVEV (reference sequence). The CDR3 protein is CASSPQGSPNEKLFF. The CDR3 DNA is TGTGCCAGCAGTCCCCAGGGGAGTCCTAATGAAAAACTGTTTTTT.

Here the CDR3 reads CSVGQEAHGYTF. CDR3 in DNA: TGCAGCGTGGGACAGGAGGCCCATGGCTACACCTTC. The chain recombines TRBV29-1 with TRBJ1-2; 8 positions match TRBD1. Trimming cost V 6 bases and J 6 bases; bases outside gene matches: 6. Germline V gene lookup returns CDR1 SQVTM and CDR2 ANQGSEA. The CDR3 is made up of 12 amino acids.

The genes are TRBV28 and TRBJ1-6; the D gene is possibly TRBD1 (6 bases). Trimming removed 7 bases at V and 6 bases at J, with 16 bases between. CDR3 length: 15 residues. Germline V gives CDR1 MDHEN, CDR2 SYDVKM. CDR3: CASTTSGGVNSPLHF. In nucleotides, the CDR3 is TGTGCCAGCACCACCTCGGGGGGCGTTAATTCACCCCTCCACTTT.

The rearrangement joins TRBV5-4 to TRBJ1-2; no definite D call. This CDR3 region has 12 residues. V lost 0 bases and J lost 8, with 8 bases in between. Germline CDR1 SGHNT, CDR2 YYREEE (reference sequence). CDR3 loop: CASSLDGEGYTF. CDR3 in DNA: TGTGCCAGCAGCTTGGACGGTGAAGGCTACACCTTC.

This clone has a single count. The genes are TRBV27 and TRBJ1-4; 7 nucleotides agree with TRBD1. The CDR3 runs 18 residues. V dropped 0 bases and J dropped 4; count of bases not matched to a gene: 11. Germline V lookup: CDR1 MNHEY, CDR2 SMNVEV (reference sequence). The CDR3 bases are TGTGCCAGCAGTTTATCGGCAGGCCTCCCAGGGGGTAATGAAAAACTGTTTTTT. Translating gives CASSLSAGLPGGNEKLFF.

The J gene is TRBJ1-1, the V gene TRBV6-1, with D possibly matching TRBD1 (6 bases). The ends were cut back, 2 bases at V and 3 bases at J, with 7 bases in the middle. CDR3 length: 13 residues. CDR1 is MNHNS, CDR2 SASEGT, per germline. The CDR3 spells CASSENRDTEAFF. CDR3 nucleotide sequence: TGTGCCAGCAGTGAAAACAGGGACACTGAAGCTTTCTTT.

This sequence joins TRBV6-1 and TRBJ1-1; D gene uncertain. Trimming stripped 7 bases from V and 11 bases from J, with 17 bases between. Germline loops: CDR1 MNHNS, CDR2 SASEGT. The CDR3 spans 12 residues. The CDR3 DNA reads as TGTGCCAGCATACCGACGGAGGGTACCGCTTTCTTT. Translating it yields CASIPTEGTAFF.

The chain carries TRBV28 and TRBJ1-5; TRBD1 might be the D (5 bases). V was trimmed by 5 bases and J by 5 bases, leaving 19 bases between them. Germline V gives CDR1 MDHEN, CDR2 SYDVKM. The CDR3 is 16 amino acids. This chain's CDR3 is CASSGTAGYDYQPQHF. The CDR3 DNA reads TGTGCCAGCAGTGGGACCGCGGGGTATGACTATCAGCCCCAGCATTTT.

The chain couples TRBV18 to TRBJ2-7, with 7 nucleotides matching TRBD1. This CDR3 is built from 13 residues. V shed 8 bases and J 2 bases; nucleotides not matched to a gene: 6. Germline V gives CDR1 KGHSH, CDR2 LQKENI. The CDR3 protein is CASAPGQTYEQYF. The CDR3 DNA is TGTGCCAGCGCGCCGGGACAGACCTACGAGCAGTACTTC.

The chain joins TRBV19 to TRBJ2-7, with unresolved D. This CDR3 is 13 amino acids long. Per the germline V gene, CDR1 is LNHDA and CDR2 is SQIVND (reference sequence). Trimming left V 5 bases short and J 2 bases short, with 10 bases between. The CDR3 DNA sequence: TGTGCCAGTAGTGCGAAATACCCCTACGAGCAGTACTTC. Encoded protein: CASSAKYPYEQYF.

This sequence joins TRBV13 and TRBJ2-5, with 9 bases that match TRBD1. Near its end, the DNA agrees better with TRBJ2-7, so the J call may be wrong. The CDR3 has 14 amino acids. CDR1 is PRHDT, CDR2 FYEKMQ, per germline (reference sequence). In DNA, the CDR3 is TGTGCCAGCAGCTCTAGACAGGGGGCCTACGAGCAGTACTTC. Amino acid sequence: CASSSRQGAYEQYF.

This clone was recorded a few times. The chain recombines TRBV10-1 with TRBJ1-5; the match to TRBD1 covers 10 bases. CDR3 length: 12 amino acids. CDR1 is WNHNN and CDR2 is SYGVQD in the germline V gene (reference sequence). The J segment lost 6 bases and the V segment lost 8 bases, leaving 1 base of the junction unmatched. Here the CDR3 DNA reads TGCGCCAGCGGGACAGGGGCTCAGCCCCAGCATTTT. This translates into CASGTGAQPQHF.

The gene calls are TRBV6-6 and TRBJ2-6; no reliable D call. Germline CDR1 MNHNY, CDR2 SVGAGI (reference sequence). This CDR3 has 14 residues. Trimming pared 4 bases from V and 2 bases from J, leaving 6 bases between. DNA for the CDR3: TGTGCCAGCAGTTCCCAGACTGGGGCCAACGTCCTGACTTTC. It is translated as CASSSQTGANVLTF.